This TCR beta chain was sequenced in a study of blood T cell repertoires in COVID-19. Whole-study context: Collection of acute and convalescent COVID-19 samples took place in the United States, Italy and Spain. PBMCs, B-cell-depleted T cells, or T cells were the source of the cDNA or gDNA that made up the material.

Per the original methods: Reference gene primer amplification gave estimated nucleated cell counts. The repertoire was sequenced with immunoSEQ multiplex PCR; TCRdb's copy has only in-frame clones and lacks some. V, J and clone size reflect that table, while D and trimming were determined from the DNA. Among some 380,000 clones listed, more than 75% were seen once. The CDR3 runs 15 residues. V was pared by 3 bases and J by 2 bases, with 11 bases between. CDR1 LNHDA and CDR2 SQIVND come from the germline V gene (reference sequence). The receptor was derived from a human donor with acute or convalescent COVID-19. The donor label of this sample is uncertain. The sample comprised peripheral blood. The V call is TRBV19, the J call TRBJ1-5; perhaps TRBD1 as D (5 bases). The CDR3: CASSMVDMGNQPQHF. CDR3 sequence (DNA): TGTGCCAGTAGTATGGTGGACATGGGCAATCAGCCCCAGCATTTT. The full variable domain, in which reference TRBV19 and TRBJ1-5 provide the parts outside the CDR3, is DGGITQSPKYLFRKEGQNVTLSCEQNLNHDAMYWYRQDPGQGLRLIYYSQIVNDFQKGDIAEGYSVSREKKESFPLTVTSAQKNPTAFYLCASSMVDMGNQPQHFGDGTRLSIL.